This T cell receptor (beta chain) is drawn from a study of cytomegalovirus exposure and HLA in healthy donors. Study-wide results and caveats: Most subjects had HLA-A and HLA-B alleles reportedly predicted accurately by TCR beta sequences. An ancestry cluster, one associated with Asian ancestry, reportedly showed fewer N-insertions than the approximately 700-donor mean in a later analysis.

As for this clone: Antigen specificity is unknown.

V lost 4 bases to trimming and J lost 4 bases, with 8 bases between them. This CDR3 is built from 13 residues. Germline assignment: CDR1 SGHDN and CDR2 FVKESK. The PCR was carried out with 60 Vbeta primers and 13 Jbeta primers. This table comes from immunoSEQ multiplex PCR, and its TCRdb copy is limited to in-frame clones, with some not included. This sample's table reports under 200,000 clones. The sequencing sample was made of PBMCs. The receptor was derived from a man aged 25-45 years in good health and CMV-seronegative. V gene TRBV14 combines with J gene TRBJ1-5, with a possible D match to TRBD1 (5 bases). CDR3 coding DNA: TGTGCCAGCAGCCTACAGGCAAATCAGCCCCAGCATTTT. Translation gives CASSLQANQPQHF.